Listed below are T cell receptor beta chains from one sample, sequenced in a study of cytomegalovirus exposure and HLA in healthy donors. Here immunoSEQ multiplex PCR was the method, and the copy in TCRdb shows in-frame clones only, minus some. The sample lists around 98,000 clones, more than 70% occurring once. The sequenced sample was PBMCs. The receptors were sampled from a woman in her thirties or forties in good health and CMV-seronegative. CDR3s include the opening cysteine and the closing phenylalanine or tryptophan. The D gene is left open where the match is weak. Clone size is stated in some rows and not others, as once, few, many or a class when expanded.

>TRBJ2-5|TRBV7-2|-|TRBD2
CASSSGLAGPGAQYF
TGTGCCAGCAGCTCCGGACTAGCGGGTCCCGGGGCCCAGTACTTC
>TRBJ2-2|TRBV11-2|-|TRBD1
CASSARGRVTGELFF
TGTGCCAGCAGCGCCAGGGGGCGGGTCACCGGGGAGCTGTTTTTT
>TRBJ2-7|TRBV30|-|TRBD1
CAWSADTGGRNEQYF
TGTGCCTGGAGCGCAGATACAGGGGGCAGGAACGAGCAGTACTTC
>TRBJ1-5|TRBV5-6|-|-
CASSLRVGNQPQNF
TGTGCCAGCAGCTTGCGGGTGGGTAATCAGCCCCAGAATTTT
>TRBJ1-3|TRBV10-3|once|TRBD1
CAIRDRAGNTIYF
TGTGCCATCAGGGACAGGGCGGGAAACACCATATATTTT
>TRBJ2-3|TRBV15|-|TRBD2
CATSRELAGTDTQYF
TGTGCCACCAGCAGAGAACTAGCGGGGACAGATACGCAGTATTTT
>TRBJ1-2|TRBV4-1|-|-
CASSQEIVGGSGYYGYTF
TGCGCCAGCAGCCAAGAAATAGTAGGAGGGAGCGGCTACTATGGCTACACCTTC
>TRBJ2-1|TRBV2|-|TRBD2
CASSVVAGAYNEQFF
TGTGCCAGCAGTGTGGTAGCGGGGGCCTACAATGAGCAGTTCTTC
>TRBJ1-5|TRBV7-9|-|TRBD1
CASSLVLRGQDGNQPQNF
TGTGCCAGCAGCTTAGTATTAAGGGGGCAAGATGGCAATCAGCCCCAGAATTTT
>TRBJ1-5|TRBV6-1|few|TRBD1
CASSGTGEGQPQHF
TGTGCCAGCAGTGGGACAGGGGAGGGTCAGCCCCAGCATTTT
>TRBJ2-1|TRBV30|-|TRBD1
CAWGNKGASYNEQFF
TGTGCCTGGGGAAATAAGGGGGCTTCGTACAATGAGCAGTTCTTC
>TRBJ1-1|TRBV6-5|many|TRBD1
CASSWDRKNTEAFF
TGTGCCAGCAGCTGGGACAGGAAGAACACTGAAGCTTTCTTT